The clone carrying this T cell receptor (beta chain) was counted between two and nine times. Primed by a sample-barcoded 5' primer and a J-beta primer mix, a second PCR proceeded for about 6 to 11 cycles. TCRdb reprocessed the 5' RACE reads via MiXCR and lists one record per CDR3 protein. The data show 580,000 or so distinct CDR3 sequences, with 40% to 50% seen just once and 20% to 25% held by the top ten. These data are taken from a study of blood T cells in healthy people across ages. This receptor was taken from a man aged 80 or over in good health. Sequences were obtained from blood.

CDR3: CASSPQTGKYNEQFF. Written as DNA, the CDR3 is TGTGCCAGCAGCCCGCAGACAGGGAAGTACAATGAGCAGTTCTTC. This chain uses TRBV7-3 with TRBJ2-1; 7 positions agree with TRBD1. V shed 5 bases, J shed 4 bases, and the junction held 8 bases outside the gene matches. CDR3 size: 15 residues. The germline gives CDR1 SGHTA, CDR2 FQGTGA. Together with reference TRBV7-3 and TRBJ2-1, the CDR3 gives the full variable domain: GAGVSQTPSNKVTEKGKYVELRCDPISGHTALYWYRQSLGQGPEFLIYFQGTGAADDSGLPNDRFFAVRPEGSVSTLKIQRTERGDSAVYLCASSPQTGKYNEQFFGPGTRLTVL.